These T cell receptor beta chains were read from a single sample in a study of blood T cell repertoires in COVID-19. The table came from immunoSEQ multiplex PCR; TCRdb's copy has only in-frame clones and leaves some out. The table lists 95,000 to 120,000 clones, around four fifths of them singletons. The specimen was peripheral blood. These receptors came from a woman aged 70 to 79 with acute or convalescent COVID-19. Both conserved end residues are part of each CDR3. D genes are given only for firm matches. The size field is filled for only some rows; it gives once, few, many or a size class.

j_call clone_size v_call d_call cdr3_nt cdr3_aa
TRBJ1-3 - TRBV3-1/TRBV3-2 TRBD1 TGTGCCAGCAGCTCCAGACAGGGGGTTGTTAGTGGAAACACCATATATTTT CASSSRQGVVSGNTIYF
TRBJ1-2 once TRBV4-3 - TGCGCCAGCAGCCACGACTCAGGGGATGACTATGGCTACACCTTC CASSHDSGDDYGYTF
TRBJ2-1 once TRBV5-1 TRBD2 TGCGCCAGCAGCTTGGTAGCGGGTGCCGGATACAATGAGCAGTTCTTC CASSLVAGAGYNEQFF
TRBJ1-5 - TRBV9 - TGTGCCAGCAGCGGAGGAGGCCCTTTGAGCAATCAGCCCCAGCATTTT CASSGGGPLSNQPQHF
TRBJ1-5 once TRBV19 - TGTGCCAGTAGTACCACGCCGGAATACAGGGAGGGATGGAATCAGCCCCAGCATTTT CASSTTPEYREGWNQPQHF
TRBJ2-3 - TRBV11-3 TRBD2 TGTGCCAGCAGCCCCGGGGAGGGTACAGATACGCAGTATTTT CASSPGEGTDTQYF
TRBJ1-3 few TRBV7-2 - TGTGCCAGCAGCTTAGCGAGCAGGATATCTGGAAACACCATATATTTT CASSLASRISGNTIYF
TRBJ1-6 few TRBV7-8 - TGTGCCAGCAGCTTTGCTACCAAGAATTCACCCCTCCACTTT CASSFATKNSPLHF
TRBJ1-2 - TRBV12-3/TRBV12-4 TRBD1 TGTGCCAGCACCCAGGACAGGGGGCATGGCTACACCTTC CASTQDRGHGYTF
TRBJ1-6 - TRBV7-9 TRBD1 TGTGCCAGCAGCGCCGGACAGGGGGCCGATAATTCACCCCTCCACTTT CASSAGQGADNSPLHF
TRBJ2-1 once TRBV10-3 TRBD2 TGTGCCATCAGTGACCGGGAGGGGAATGAGCAGTTCTTC CAISDREGNEQFF
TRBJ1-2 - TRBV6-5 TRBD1 TGTGCCAGCACCCACAGGGACAGGGGTGGCTATGGCTACACCTTC CASTHRDRGGYGYTF
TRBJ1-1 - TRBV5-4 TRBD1 TGTGCCAGCAGCTTCATGACAGGGGGAGCTTTCTTT CASSFMTGGAFF
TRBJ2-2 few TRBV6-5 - TGTGCCAGCAGTTACACATCAAGGAACACCGGGGAGCTGTTTTTT CASSYTSRNTGELFF
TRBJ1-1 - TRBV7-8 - TGTGCCAGCAGCGACAATCGGCGCGGGACGAACACTGAAGCTTTCTTT CASSDNRRGTNTEAFF
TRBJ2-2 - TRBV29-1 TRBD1 TGCAGCGTAGACAGGGGGCGCGGACGACCCCCCGGGGAGCTGTTTTTT CSVDRGRGRPPGELFF
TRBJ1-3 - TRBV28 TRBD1 TGTGCCAGCAGACCCTCCCCGGGACAGATCTCCGCCGGAAACACCATATATTTT CASRPSPGQISAGNTIYF
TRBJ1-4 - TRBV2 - TGTGCCAGCCAAGGGGCTAATGAAAAACTGTTTTTT CASQGANEKLFF
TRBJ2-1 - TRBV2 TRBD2 TGTGCCAGCAGTGAGGGAGTGGCGGGGGGCCCCTACAATGAGCAGTTCTTC CASSEGVAGGPYNEQFF
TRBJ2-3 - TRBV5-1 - TGCGCCAGCAGCTTGGGACCAGCTAGTGGCACAGATACGCAGTATTTT CASSLGPASGTDTQYF
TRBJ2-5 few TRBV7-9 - TGTGCCAGCAGCTTTGGGGGCTTGGCGGAGACCCAGTACTTC CASSFGGLAETQYF
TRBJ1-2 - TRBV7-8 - TGTGCCAGCAGCCCGATTAGTTTCACCGACTATGGCTACACCTTC CASSPISFTDYGYTF
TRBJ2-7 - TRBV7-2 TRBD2 TGTGCCAGCAGAAGAACTAGCGGGATTGGCGAGCAGTACTTC CASRRTSGIGEQYF
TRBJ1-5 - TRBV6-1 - TGTGCCAGCAGTGAATCAGGGTATCAGCCCCAGCATTTT CASSESGYQPQHF
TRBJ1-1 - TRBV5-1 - TGCGCCAGCAGCCCACAGGTAAACACTGAAGCTTTCTTT CASSPQVNTEAFF
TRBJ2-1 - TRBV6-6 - TGTGCCAGCAGCCCCACCGGGAGTATAGGGAATGAGCAGTTCTTC CASSPTGSIGNEQFF
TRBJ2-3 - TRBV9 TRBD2 TGTGCCAGCAGCGTAACCGGGACTAGCGGGGCGAGCACAGATACGCAGTATTTT CASSVTGTSGASTDTQYF
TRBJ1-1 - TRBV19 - TGTGCCAGTCATAAGGGGTCGCCAGACATGAACACTGAAGCTTTCTTT CASHKGSPDMNTEAFF
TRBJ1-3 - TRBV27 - TGTGCCAGCATGGATCGACTGAACTCTGGAAACACCATATATTTT CASMDRLNSGNTIYF
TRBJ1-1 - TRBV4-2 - TGTGCCAGCAGCCCTAGCGATAAGTTAATGAACACTGAAGCTTTCTTT CASSPSDKLMNTEAFF
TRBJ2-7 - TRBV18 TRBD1 TGTGCCAGCTCCTCCCGACAGGGGGCCTACGAGCAGTACTTC CASSSRQGAYEQYF
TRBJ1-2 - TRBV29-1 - TGCAGCGTTGATGGCAGTTCGGGCTATGGCTACACCTTC CSVDGSSGYGYTF
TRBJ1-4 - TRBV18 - TGTGCCAGCTCACCAGCCGTAGCAACTAATGAAAAACTGTTTTTT CASSPAVATNEKLFF
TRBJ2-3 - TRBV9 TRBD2 TGTGCCAGCAGCGGCCGACTAGCCGTGGCCGGCACAGATACGCAGTATTTT CASSGRLAVAGTDTQYF
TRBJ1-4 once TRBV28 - TGTGCCAGCAGTATTCAAAGTCTCGGTGATGAAAAACTGTTTTTT CASSIQSLGDEKLFF
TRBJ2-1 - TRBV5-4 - TGTGCCAGCAGCTCGGCCGGGACTTCCGCCAATGAGCAGTTCTTC CASSSAGTSANEQFF